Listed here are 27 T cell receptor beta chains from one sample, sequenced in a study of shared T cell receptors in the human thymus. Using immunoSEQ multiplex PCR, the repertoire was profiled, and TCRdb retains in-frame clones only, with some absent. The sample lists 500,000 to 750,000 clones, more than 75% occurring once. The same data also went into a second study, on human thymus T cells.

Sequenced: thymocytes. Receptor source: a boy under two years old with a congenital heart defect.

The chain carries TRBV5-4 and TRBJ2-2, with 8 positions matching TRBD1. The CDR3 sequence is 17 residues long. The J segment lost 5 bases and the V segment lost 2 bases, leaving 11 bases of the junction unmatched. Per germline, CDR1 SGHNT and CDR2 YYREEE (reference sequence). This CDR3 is CASSFGVPGQETGELFF. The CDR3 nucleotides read TGTGCCAGCAGCTTTGGAGTTCCGGGACAGGAGACCGGGGAGCTGTTTTTT.

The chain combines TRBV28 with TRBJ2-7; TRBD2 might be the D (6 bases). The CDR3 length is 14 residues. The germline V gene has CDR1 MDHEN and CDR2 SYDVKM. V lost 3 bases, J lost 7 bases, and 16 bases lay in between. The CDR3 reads CASSFFQGRGEQYF. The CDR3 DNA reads TGTGCCAGCAGTTTTTTCCAGGGCCGGGGGGAGCAGTACTTC.

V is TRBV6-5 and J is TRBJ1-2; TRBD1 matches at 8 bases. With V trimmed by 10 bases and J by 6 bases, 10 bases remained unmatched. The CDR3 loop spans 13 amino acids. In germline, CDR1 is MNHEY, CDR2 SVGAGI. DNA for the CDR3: TGTGCCACCCACCCCGACAGGGGTCATGGCTACACCTTC. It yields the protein CATHPDRGHGYTF.

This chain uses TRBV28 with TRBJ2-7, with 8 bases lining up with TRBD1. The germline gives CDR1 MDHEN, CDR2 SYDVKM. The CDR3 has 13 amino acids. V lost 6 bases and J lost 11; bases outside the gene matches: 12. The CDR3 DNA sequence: TGTGCCAGCAGCTTTCGCGCTAGACAGGGGAAGTACTTC. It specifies CASSFRARQGKYF.

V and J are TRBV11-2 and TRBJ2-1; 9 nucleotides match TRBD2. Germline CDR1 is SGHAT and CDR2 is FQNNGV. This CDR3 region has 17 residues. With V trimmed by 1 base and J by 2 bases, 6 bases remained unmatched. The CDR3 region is CASSLAGREGPYNEQFF. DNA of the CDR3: TGTGCCAGCAGCTTAGCCGGGCGGGAGGGCCCCTACAATGAGCAGTTCTTC. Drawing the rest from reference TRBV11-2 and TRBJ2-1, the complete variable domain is EAGVAQSPRYKIIEKRQSVAFWCNPISGHATLYWYQQILGQGPKLLIQFQNNGVVDDSQLPKDRFSAERLKGVDSTLKIQPAKLEDSAVYLCASSLAGREGPYNEQFFGPGTRLTVL.

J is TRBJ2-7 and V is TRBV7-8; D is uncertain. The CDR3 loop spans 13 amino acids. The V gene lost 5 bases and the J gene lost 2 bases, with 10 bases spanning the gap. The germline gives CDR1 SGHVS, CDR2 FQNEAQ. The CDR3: CASSDKHPYEQYF. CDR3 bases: TGTGCCAGCAGCGACAAGCATCCCTACGAGCAGTACTTC.

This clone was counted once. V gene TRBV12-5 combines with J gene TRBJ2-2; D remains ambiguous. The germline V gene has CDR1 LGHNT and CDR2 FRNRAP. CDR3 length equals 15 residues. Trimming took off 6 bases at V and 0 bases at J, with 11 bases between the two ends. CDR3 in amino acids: CASGRDSANTGELFF. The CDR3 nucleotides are TGTGCTAGTGGCCGAGACTCCGCGAACACCGGGGAGCTGTTTTTT.

CDR3 sequence (DNA): TGTGCCAGCAAGGCAGGGGGGTCCTCCTACGAGCAGTACTTC. It encodes CASKAGGSSYEQYF. The chain has TRBV6-5 and TRBJ2-7; tentative D call: TRBD1 (7 bases). Germline V gene data show CDR1 as MNHEY and CDR2 as SVGAGI. Trimming pared 7 bases from V and 0 bases from J, leaving 13 bases between. The CDR3 length is 14 residues.

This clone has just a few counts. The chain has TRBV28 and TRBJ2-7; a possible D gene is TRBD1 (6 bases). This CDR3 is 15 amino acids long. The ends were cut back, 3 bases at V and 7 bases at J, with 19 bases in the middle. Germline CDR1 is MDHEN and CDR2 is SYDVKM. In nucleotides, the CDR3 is TGTGCCAGCAGTTTTGTCCAGGGGCGGTTGTGGGAGCAGTACTTC. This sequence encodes CASSFVQGRLWEQYF.

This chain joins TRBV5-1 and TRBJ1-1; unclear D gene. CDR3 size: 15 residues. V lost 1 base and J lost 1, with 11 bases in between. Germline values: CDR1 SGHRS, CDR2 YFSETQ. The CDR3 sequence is CASSLYLAPNTEAFF. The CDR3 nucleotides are TGCGCCAGCAGCTTGTATCTAGCTCCGAACACTGAAGCTTTCTTT.

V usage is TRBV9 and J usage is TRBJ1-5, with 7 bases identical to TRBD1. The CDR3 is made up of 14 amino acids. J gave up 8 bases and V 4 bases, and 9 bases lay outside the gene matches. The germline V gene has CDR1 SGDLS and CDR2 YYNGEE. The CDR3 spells CASSPRGDREPQHF. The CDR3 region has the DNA TGTGCCAGCAGCCCTCGAGGAGACAGGGAGCCCCAGCATTTT.

CDR3: CASSLAQGPWIETQYF. The DNA of the CDR3 is TGTGCCAGCAGCTTGGCCCAGGGCCCTTGGATTGAGACCCAGTACTTC. This chain links TRBV7-8 with TRBJ2-5; weak D call: TRBD1 (5 bases). The germline V and J ends were trimmed by 3 bases and 5 bases, with 19 bases remaining between them. CDR1 is SGHVS, CDR2 FQNEAQ, per germline. The CDR3 length is 16 residues.

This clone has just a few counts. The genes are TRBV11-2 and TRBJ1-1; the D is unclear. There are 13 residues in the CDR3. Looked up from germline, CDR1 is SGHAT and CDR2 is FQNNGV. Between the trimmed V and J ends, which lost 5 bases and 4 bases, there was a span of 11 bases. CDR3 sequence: CASSPGRRTEAFF. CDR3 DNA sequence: TGTGCCAGCAGCCCTGGCAGGCGCACTGAAGCTTTCTTT.

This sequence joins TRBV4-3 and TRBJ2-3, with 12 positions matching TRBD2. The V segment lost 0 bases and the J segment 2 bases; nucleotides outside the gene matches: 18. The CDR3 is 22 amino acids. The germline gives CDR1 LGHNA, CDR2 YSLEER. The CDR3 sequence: CASSQDGVRTPGLAGLTDTQYF. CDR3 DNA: TGCGCCAGCAGCCAAGATGGGGTCCGGACACCGGGACTAGCGGGCCTCACAGATACGCAGTATTTT.

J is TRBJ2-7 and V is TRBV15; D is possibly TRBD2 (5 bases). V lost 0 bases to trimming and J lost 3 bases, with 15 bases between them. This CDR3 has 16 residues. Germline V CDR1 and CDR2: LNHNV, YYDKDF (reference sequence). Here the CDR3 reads CATSREASQRDYEQYF. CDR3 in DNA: TGTGCCACCAGCAGAGAGGCTAGCCAGAGGGACTACGAGCAGTACTTC.

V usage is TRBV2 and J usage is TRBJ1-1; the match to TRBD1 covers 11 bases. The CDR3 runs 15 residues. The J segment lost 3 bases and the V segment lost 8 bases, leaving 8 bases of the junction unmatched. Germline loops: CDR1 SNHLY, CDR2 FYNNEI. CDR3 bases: TGTGCCAGCCCTGGACAGGGGGCCCCTTACACTGAAGCTTTCTTT. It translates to CASPGQGAPYTEAFF.

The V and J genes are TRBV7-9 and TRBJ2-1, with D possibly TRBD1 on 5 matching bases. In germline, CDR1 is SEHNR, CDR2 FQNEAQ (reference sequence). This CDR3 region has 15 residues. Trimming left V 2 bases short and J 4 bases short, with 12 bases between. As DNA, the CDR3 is TGTGCCAGCAGCTTAAATTTACAGGATTACAATGAGCAGTTCTTC. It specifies CASSLNLQDYNEQFF. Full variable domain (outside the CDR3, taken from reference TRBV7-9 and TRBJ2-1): DTGVSQNPRHKITKRGQNVTFRCDPISEHNRLYWYRQTLGQGPEFLTYFQNEAQLEKSRLLSDRFSAERPKGSFSTLEIQRTEQGDSAMYLCASSLNLQDYNEQFFGPGTRLTVL.

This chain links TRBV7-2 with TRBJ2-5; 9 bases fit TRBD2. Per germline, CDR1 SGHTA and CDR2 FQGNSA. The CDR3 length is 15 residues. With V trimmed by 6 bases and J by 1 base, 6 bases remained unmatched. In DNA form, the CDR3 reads TGTGCCAGCAGAACCGATAGCGGGAGCCAAGAGACCCAGTACTTC. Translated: CASRTDSGSQETQYF.

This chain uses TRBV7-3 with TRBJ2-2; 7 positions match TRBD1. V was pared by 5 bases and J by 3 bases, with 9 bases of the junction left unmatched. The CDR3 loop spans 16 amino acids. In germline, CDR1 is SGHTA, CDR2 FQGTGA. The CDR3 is CASSATGAADTGELFF. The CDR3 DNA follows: TGTGCCAGCAGCGCCACAGGGGCGGCGGACACCGGGGAGCTGTTTTTT.

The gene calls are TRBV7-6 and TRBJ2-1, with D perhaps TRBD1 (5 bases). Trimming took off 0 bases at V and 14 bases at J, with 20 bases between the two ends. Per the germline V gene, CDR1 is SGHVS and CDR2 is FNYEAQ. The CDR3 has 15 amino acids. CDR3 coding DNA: TGTGCCAGCAGCTTAGCCGTAGGACACCGCCAAGAAAAGTTCTTC. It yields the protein CASSLAVGHRQEKFF.

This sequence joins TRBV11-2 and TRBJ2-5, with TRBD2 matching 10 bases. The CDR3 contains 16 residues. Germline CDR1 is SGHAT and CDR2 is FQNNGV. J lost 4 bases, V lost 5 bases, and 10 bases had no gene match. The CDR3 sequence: CASSTSSGRAGETQYF. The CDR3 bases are TGTGCCAGCAGCACATCGAGCGGGAGGGCCGGAGAGACCCAGTACTTC.

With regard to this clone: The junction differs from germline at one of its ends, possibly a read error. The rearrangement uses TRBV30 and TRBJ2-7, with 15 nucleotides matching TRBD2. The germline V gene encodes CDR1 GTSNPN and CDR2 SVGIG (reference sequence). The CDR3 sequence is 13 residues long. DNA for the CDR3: TGTGTCTGGGGGACTAGCGGGGGGTACGAGCAGTACTTC. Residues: CVWGTSGGYEQYF.

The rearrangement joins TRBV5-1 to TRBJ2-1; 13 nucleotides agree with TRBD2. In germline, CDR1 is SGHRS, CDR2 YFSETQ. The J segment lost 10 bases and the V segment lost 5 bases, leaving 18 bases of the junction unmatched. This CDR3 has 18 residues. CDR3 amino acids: CASSSGTAGTSGIREQFF. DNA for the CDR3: TGCGCCAGCAGTTCCGGGACCGCCGGGACTAGCGGGATAAGGGAGCAGTTCTTC. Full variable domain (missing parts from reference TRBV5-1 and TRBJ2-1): KAGVTQTPRYLIKTRGQQVTLSCSPISGHRSVSWYQQTPGQGLQFLFEYFSETQRNKGNFPGRFSGRQFSNSRSEMNVSTLELGDSALYLCASSSGTAGTSGIREQFFGPGTRLTVL.

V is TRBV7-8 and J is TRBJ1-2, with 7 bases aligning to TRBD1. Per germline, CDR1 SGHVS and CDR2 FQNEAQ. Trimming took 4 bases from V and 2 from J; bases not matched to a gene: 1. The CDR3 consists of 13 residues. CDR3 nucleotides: TGTGCCAGCAGCTGGGGACAGAACTATGGCTACACCTTC. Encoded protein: CASSWGQNYGYTF.

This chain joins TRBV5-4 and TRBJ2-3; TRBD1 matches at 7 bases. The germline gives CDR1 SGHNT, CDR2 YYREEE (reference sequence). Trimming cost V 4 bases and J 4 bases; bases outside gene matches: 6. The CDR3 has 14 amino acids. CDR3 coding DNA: TGTGCCAGCAGCGAAAGACAGGGCTCAGATACGCAGTATTTT. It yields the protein CASSERQGSDTQYF.

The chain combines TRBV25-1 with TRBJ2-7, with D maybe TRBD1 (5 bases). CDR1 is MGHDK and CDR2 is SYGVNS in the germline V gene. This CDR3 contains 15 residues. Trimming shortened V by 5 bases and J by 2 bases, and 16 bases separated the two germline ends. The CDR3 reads CASSFGHQETYEQYF. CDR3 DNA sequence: TGTGCCAGCAGTTTTGGACACCAGGAGACCTACGAGCAGTACTTC.

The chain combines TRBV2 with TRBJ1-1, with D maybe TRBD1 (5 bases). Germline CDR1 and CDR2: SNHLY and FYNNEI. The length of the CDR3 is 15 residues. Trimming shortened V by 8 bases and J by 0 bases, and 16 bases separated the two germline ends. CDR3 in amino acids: CASFGGASMNTEAFF. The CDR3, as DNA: TGTGCCAGCTTTGGAGGGGCGTCCATGAACACTGAAGCTTTCTTT.